This T cell receptor (beta chain) is from a study of blood T cell repertoires in COVID-19. The CDR3 has 14 residues. Trimming shortened V by 0 bases and J by 2 bases, and 7 bases separated the two germline ends. Germline assignment: CDR1 MNHEY and CDR2 SVGAGI. As concerns this clone: Other nucleotide sequences from this sample produce the same CDR3.

Original processing notes: Using reference gene primer amplification, nucleated cell counts were estimated. Clones were sequenced by immunoSEQ multiplex PCR, and TCRdb holds only the in-frame ones, with some missing. From that table come the V and J calls and clone size; the DNA was used to work out D and trimming. In the table there are approximately 130,000 clones, 69% of which are singletons. The sample was peripheral blood. J is TRBJ1-2 and V is TRBV6-5, with D maybe TRBD1 (6 bases). This TCR was recovered from a woman aged 70-85 years with acute or convalescent COVID-19. This CDR3 is CASSYSTGNYGYTF. The CDR3 region has the DNA TGTGCCAGCAGTTACTCGACAGGAAACTATGGCTACACCTTC.